This TCR beta chain was sequenced for a study of cytomegalovirus exposure and HLA in healthy donors. Use of 60 Vbeta and 13 Jbeta primers characterized the PCR. Some clones are missing from TCRdb's copy, which holds only in-frame ones; the method was immunoSEQ multiplex PCR. This table holds 120,000 to 150,000 clones, just under 70% found once. V lost 2 bases to trimming and J lost 6 bases; unmatched junction nucleotides: 10. Per the germline V gene, CDR1 is LNHDA and CDR2 is SQIVND (reference sequence). The CDR3 consists of 19 residues. This clone showed up just a few times. Sequencing was performed on PBMCs. This sequence originates from a man aged 55 to 70 in good health and CMV-seronegative. The genes are TRBV19 and TRBJ2-1; 16 nucleotides align to TRBD2. The CDR3 loop reads CASSITGTSGRGEGNEQFF. The CDR3 DNA is TGTGCCAGTAGTATAACGGGGACTAGCGGGAGGGGGGAGGGCAATGAGCAGTTCTTC. Full variable domain (outside the CDR3, taken from reference TRBV19 and TRBJ2-1): DGGITQSPKYLFRKEGQNVTLSCEQNLNHDAMYWYRQDPGQGLRLIYYSQIVNDFQKGDIAEGYSVSREKKESFPLTVTSAQKNPTAFYLCASSITGTSGRGEGNEQFFGPGTRLTVL.